This T cell receptor beta chain was identified in a study of T cell responses to AZD1222 COVID-19 vaccine. Comments on this clone: Its antigen is not identified.

Whole-study results and caveats: Most donors were white British and more were female, and clonal diversity was possibly underestimated. Spike-specific TCR breadth and depth rose after two AZD1222 doses.

The protocol was immunoSEQ multiplex PCR, while the TCRdb copy is restricted to in-frame clones and leaves out a portion. The table has 100,000 to 150,000 clones, 89% seen once. CDR1 and CDR2 from the germline V gene are MRHNA and SNTAGT. The CDR3 is made up of 18 amino acids. V lost 2 bases to trimming and J lost 3 bases, with 23 bases between them. Material: peripheral blood, obtained on day 0 of AZD1222 vaccination. The chain carries TRBV6-4 and TRBJ2-7; TRBD2 is a possible D gene (5 bases). This TCR derives from an adult in good health. The CDR3 DNA reads as TGTGCCAGCAGTGACGCGGGCTGGTGGGGAGAGTTACTCTACGAGCAGTACTTC. The encoded protein is CASSDAGWWGELLYEQYF.